These 30 T cell receptor beta chains originate from one sample sequenced in a study of early T cells in non-severe SARS-CoV-2 infection. One entry per CDR3 protein results from TCRdb running MiXCR on the 5' RACE reads. The data show about 28,000 distinct CDR3 sequences, around 6% seen once. The sequencing here drew on whole blood, taken at baseline. Source of these receptors: an adult who was a healthcare worker with PCR-confirmed SARS-CoV-2 infection or an uninfected control (not recorded which).

This clonotype appeared many times. The rearrangement joins TRBV6-6 to TRBJ2-1; 16 positions agree with TRBD2. The CDR3 has 17 residues. Unmatched junction bases numbered 5, after V lost 5 bases and J lost 4 bases. From germline, CDR1 is MNHNY and CDR2 SVGAGI (reference sequence). CDR3 nucleotides: TGTGCCAGCAGTACGGGACTAGCGGGAGGGTTATACAATGAGCAGTTCTTC. It specifies CASSTGLAGGLYNEQFF.

At least ten counts were recorded for this clonotype. The V and J genes are TRBV7-9 and TRBJ2-3; no clear D gene. Trimming removed 2 bases from V and 4 bases from J, with 13 bases in between. The CDR3 is 15 amino acids. The V gene's germline CDR1 is SEHNR and CDR2 FQNEAQ (reference sequence). The CDR3 DNA reads as TGTGCCAGCAGCTTATTTGGAGAGTCCGCAGATACGCAGTATTTT. Residues: CASSLFGESADTQYF.

This clonotype was picked up many times. The V call is TRBV6-6, the J call TRBJ2-1, with 8 bases identical to TRBD1. CDR1 is MNHNY and CDR2 is SVGAGI in the germline V gene (reference sequence). The ends lost 5 bases at V and 10 bases at J; junction bases unmatched: 4. The CDR3 spans 12 residues. The CDR3 nucleotides read TGTGCCAGCAGTCCCGACAGGGGCGAGCAGTTCTTC. It encodes CASSPDRGEQFF.

This clonotype was picked up many times. The gene calls are TRBV11-2 and TRBJ2-1, with 14 bases fitting TRBD2. V shed 6 bases and J 6 bases; nucleotides not matched to a gene: 7. Germline V gene sequence: CDR1 SGHAT, CDR2 FQNNGV. This CDR3 has 16 residues. Here the CDR3 reads CASSSTSGRAFNEQFF. The DNA of the CDR3 is TGTGCCAGCAGTTCGACTAGCGGGAGGGCCTTCAATGAGCAGTTCTTC.

There are many counts of this clonotype. The rearrangement uses TRBV20-1 and TRBJ1-3; D ambiguous. V lost 6 bases, J lost 10 bases, and 13 bases lay in between. The germline CDR1 and CDR2 sequences are DFQATT and SNEGSKA (reference sequence). CDR3 length: 11 residues. CDR3 nucleotides: TGCAGTGCCCCAACTGGAGGGACCATATATTTT. Residues: CSAPTGGTIYF.

This clonotype was observed at least ten times. With a much larger clone just one base away, this may be a read error. The chain carries TRBV6-4 and TRBJ2-2; TRBD2 aligns across 13 bases. The germline CDR1 and CDR2 sequences are MRHNA and SNTAGT. CDR3 length: 16 amino acids. CDR3 coding DNA: TGTGCCAACAGTGACGGACTAGCGGGAGATGCTGGGGAGCTGTTTTTT. Translated, it gives CANSDGLAGDAGELFF.

This clonotype was recorded many times. The chain links TRBV27 to TRBJ2-3; the D gene is possibly TRBD1 (6 bases). V dropped 2 bases and J dropped 4 bases, with 13 bases sitting between them. The CDR3 totals 15 residues. Germline CDR1 MNHEY, CDR2 SMNVEV (reference sequence). This chain's CDR3 is CASSLRSWTADTQYF. The CDR3 DNA reads as TGTGCCAGCAGTTTACGGTCTTGGACAGCAGATACGCAGTATTTT.

This clonotype was seen ten or more times. The chain is built from TRBV20-1 and TRBJ2-3; 8 nucleotides match TRBD2. Germline V gene sequence: CDR1 DFQATT, CDR2 SNEGSKA (reference sequence). This CDR3 has 17 amino acids. V lost 3 bases, J lost 0 bases, and 11 bases stayed unmatched. As DNA, the CDR3 is TGCAGTGCTAGTGCGGGGGGTCTGGGTGGTAGCACAGATACGCAGTATTTT. This sequence encodes CSASAGGLGGSTDTQYF.

This clonotype was counted ten times or more. The chain joins TRBV20-1 to TRBJ1-6; D may be TRBD1 (6 bases). CDR1 and CDR2 (germline): DFQATT, SNEGSKA (reference sequence). This CDR3 has 14 amino acids. Trimming removed 2 bases from V and 7 bases from J, with 12 bases in between. CDR3 nucleotide sequence: TGCAGTGCTAGAACGGGGGCGGGGAATTCACCCCTCCACTTT. Translated: CSARTGAGNSPLHF.

This clonotype was seen repeatedly, ten times or more. DNA for the CDR3: TGTGCCAGCAGTGAAAGAGAATGGGGGGGCCCCAATGAGCAGTTCTTC. Translated: CASSEREWGGPNEQFF. The V and J genes are TRBV6-1 and TRBJ2-1, with a possible D match to TRBD2 (7 bases). The CDR3 has 16 amino acids. Trimming shortened V by 2 bases and J by 6 bases, and 17 bases separated the two germline ends. From germline, CDR1 is MNHNS and CDR2 SASEGT.

This clonotype was detected many times. The CDR3 coding sequence is TGTGCCTGGACCCCCCCCGGGACAGTCTATGGCTACACCTTC. The encoded protein is CAWTPPGTVYGYTF. This chain joins TRBV30 and TRBJ1-2; 7 bases fit TRBD1. The CDR3 sequence is 14 residues long. V dropped 4 bases and J dropped 4; count of bases not matched to a gene: 9. Germline values: CDR1 GTSNPN, CDR2 SVGIG (reference sequence).

This clonotype was counted at least ten times. This sequence joins TRBV11-1 and TRBJ1-2; no clear D. Germline CDR1 and CDR2: SGHAT and FQDESV (reference sequence). The CDR3 spans 13 residues. With 2 bases removed from V and 0 bases from J, the gap between germline ends came to 4 bases. CDR3 loop: CASSLTANYGYTF. The CDR3 nucleotides read TGTGCCAGCAGCTTAACCGCTAACTATGGCTACACCTTC.

Only a few counts were recorded for this clonotype. The chain recombines TRBV14 with TRBJ1-1, with 11 positions matching TRBD1. Germline-derived CDR1 and CDR2 are SGHDN and FVKESK. V dropped 1 base and J dropped 5; count of bases not matched to a gene: 9. The CDR3 runs to 17 residues. CDR3 sequence: CASSQGLRTGGLTEAFF. As DNA, the CDR3 is TGTGCCAGCAGCCAAGGGCTGCGGACAGGGGGCCTAACTGAAGCTTTCTTT.

There are many counts of this clonotype. The CDR3 region is CASSPRTVVSYEQYF. The CDR3 nucleotides are TGTGCCAGCAGCCCACGGACAGTGGTCTCCTACGAGCAGTACTTC. The V call is TRBV3-1, the J call TRBJ2-7; weak D call: TRBD1 (6 bases). Germline CDR1 and CDR2: LGHDT and YNNKEL (reference sequence). V lost 4 bases and J 0 bases, leaving 13 bases between the germline ends. The CDR3 is 15 amino acids.

V is TRBV6-2 or TRBV6-3 and J is TRBJ2-7; the match to TRBD1 covers 7 bases. Per germline, CDR1 MNHEY and CDR2 SVGEGT. Trimming cost V 6 bases and J 2 bases; bases outside gene matches: 7. CDR3 size: 14 residues. CDR3 loop: CASSRLDRPYEQYF. CDR3 bases: TGTGCCAGCAGCCGCCTGGACAGGCCCTACGAGCAGTACTTC.

This clonotype was counted only a few times. The rearrangement links TRBV18 to TRBJ1-1; D not certain. Germline V gene lookup returns CDR1 KGHSH and CDR2 LQKENI. V was pared by 3 bases and J by 8 bases, with 10 bases between. The CDR3 runs to 12 residues. CDR3 DNA sequence: TGTGCCAGCTCACCGGCGCGGATAGAAGCTTTCTTT. Its protein is CASSPARIEAFF.

This clonotype was seen at least ten times. V usage is TRBV6-2 or TRBV6-3 and J usage is TRBJ2-1, with unresolved D. Trimming cost V 6 bases and J 9 bases, with 15 bases left between them. The CDR3 runs to 13 residues. The V gene's germline CDR1 is MNHEY and CDR2 SVGEGT. The CDR3 spells CASRDPTLGEQFF. CDR3 DNA: TGTGCCAGCAGGGACCCTACCCTCGGTGAGCAGTTCTTC.

With respect to this clonotype: Just one base apart from a much larger clone, this may be a read error. Because it lacks the conserved phenylalanine or tryptophan at the end, this CDR3 is likely a read error. The rearrangement links TRBV7-2 to TRBJ2-2; unclear D gene. Trimming took 1 base from V and 3 from J, leaving 3 bases between them. This CDR3 has 13 residues. The germline gives CDR1 SGHTA, CDR2 FQGNSA. The DNA of the CDR3 is TGTGCCAGCAGCTTAGTCTACACCGGGGAGCTGTTTATT. It translates to CASSLVYTGELFI.

The chain has TRBV27 and TRBJ2-6; no reliable D call. Trimming cost V 3 bases and J 4 bases, with 4 bases left between them. CDR3 length: 13 amino acids. The germline V gene encodes CDR1 MNHEY and CDR2 SMNVEV (reference sequence). In DNA, the CDR3 is TGTGCCAGCAGTTTTGACGGGGCCAACGTCCTGACTTTC. Protein product: CASSFDGANVLTF.

This clonotype came up many times. The chain joins TRBV7-8 to TRBJ1-2; D call uncertain. This CDR3 spans 15 amino acids. Germline CDR1 and CDR2: SGHVS and FQNEAQ. Between the trimmed V and J ends, which lost 4 bases and 4 bases, there was a span of 16 bases. The CDR3 DNA sequence: TGTGCCAGCAGCTCCACGCCGGAAGGACGCTATGGCTACACCTTC. Amino acid sequence: CASSSTPEGRYGYTF.

This clonotype was picked up many times. The J gene is TRBJ2-7, the V gene TRBV12-3 or TRBV12-4, with D perhaps matching TRBD1 (6 bases). The CDR3 is 12 residues long. V lost 6 bases and J lost 4, with 10 bases in between. CDR3 nucleotides: TGTGCCAGCAGGGACAGATATTACGAGCAGTACTTC. It yields the protein CASRDRYYEQYF.

This clonotype was observed at least ten times. The chain couples TRBV29-1 to TRBJ2-1, with 14 bases fitting TRBD2. After removal of 4 bases from V and 9 bases from J, the junction contained 8 bases not matched to a gene. The CDR3 extends over 15 amino acids. The germline gives CDR1 SQVTM, CDR2 ANQGSEA. DNA of the CDR3: TGCAGCGTTGGGGTGGGACTAGCGGGAGTCGGTGAGCAGTTCTTC. Protein product: CSVGVGLAGVGEQFF.

Many counts were recorded for this clonotype. This chain links TRBV24-1 with TRBJ2-1; a possible D gene is TRBD1 (5 bases). The V end was cut by 6 bases, the J end by 1 base, with 18 bases between. The CDR3 has 17 residues. Germline CDR1 is KGHDR and CDR2 is SFDVKD. CDR3 protein: CATSPKGFTASYNEQFF. DNA of the CDR3: TGTGCCACCAGTCCCAAGGGGTTTACAGCTTCCTACAATGAGCAGTTCTTC.

The table lists this clonotype with many counts. The chain uses TRBV5-4 and TRBJ2-5, with D hard to call. The CDR3 spans 15 residues. The V gene lost 4 bases and the J gene lost 3 bases, with 16 bases spanning the gap. Germline CDR1 and CDR2: SGHNT and YYREEE (reference sequence). The CDR3 region is CASSIPSGSEETQYF. CDR3 coding DNA: TGTGCCAGCAGCATCCCCTCCGGCTCCGAAGAGACCCAGTACTTC. Looking up the rest from reference TRBV5-4 and TRBJ2-5 gives the full variable domain: ETGVTQSPTHLIKTRGQQVTLRCSSQSGHNTVSWYQQALGQGPQFIFQYYREEENGRGNFPPRFSGLQFPNYSSELNVNALELDDSALYLCASSIPSGSEETQYFGPGTRLLVL.

This clonotype was observed many times. The J gene is TRBJ1-2, the V gene TRBV2, with 8 bases lining up with TRBD1. V was clipped by 4 bases and J by 13 bases; unmatched bases: 8. Germline values: CDR1 SNHLY, CDR2 FYNNEI. The CDR3 runs 12 residues. As DNA, the CDR3 is TGTGCCAGCAGTGCCCGACAGGGGCCTATCACCTTC. Protein product: CASSARQGPITF.

This clonotype was seen ten or more times. The chain couples TRBV25-1 to TRBJ2-5; D is perhaps TRBD2 (6 bases). V lost 2 bases, J lost 3 bases, and 7 bases lay in between. The CDR3 has 13 amino acids. Germline V gene data show CDR1 as MGHDK and CDR2 as SYGVNS. The CDR3 DNA is TGTGCCAGCAGTGAACGACTAGAAGAGACCCAGTACTTC. Protein: CASSERLEETQYF.

This clonotype was counted ten times or more. J is TRBJ1-6 and V is TRBV7-9; no clear D. Germline CDR1 and CDR2: SEHNR and FQNEAQ (reference sequence). CDR3 length: 13 amino acids. V dropped 0 bases and J dropped 9 bases, with 6 bases sitting between them. For the CDR3, the DNA is TGTGCCAGCAGCTTAGCTTCGCGTTCACCCCTCCACTTT. It codes for CASSLASRSPLHF. Variable domain in full (rest from reference TRBV7-9 and TRBJ1-6): DTGVSQNPRHKITKRGQNVTFRCDPISEHNRLYWYRQTLGQGPEFLTYFQNEAQLEKSRLLSDRFSAERPKGSFSTLEIQRTEQGDSAMYLCASSLASRSPLHFGNGTRLTVT.

This clonotype was recorded at least ten times. The rearrangement uses TRBV19 and TRBJ2-3, with 16 bases matching TRBD2. CDR3 length: 18 residues. Germline-derived CDR1 and CDR2 are LNHDA and SQIVND (reference sequence). V lost 4 bases and J lost 0; bases outside the gene matches: 4. The CDR3 reads CASSTGLAGGLSTDTQYF. CDR3 DNA sequence: TGTGCCAGTAGTACGGGACTAGCGGGAGGGCTAAGCACAGATACGCAGTATTTT. Filled out from reference TRBV19 and TRBJ2-3, the complete variable domain reads DGGITQSPKYLFRKEGQNVTLSCEQNLNHDAMYWYRQDPGQGLRLIYYSQIVNDFQKGDIAEGYSVSREKKESFPLTVTSAQKNPTAFYLCASSTGLAGGLSTDTQYFGPGTRLTVL.

This clonotype was recorded at least ten times. V is TRBV27 and J is TRBJ2-1; unclear D gene. The CDR3 loop spans 12 amino acids. Germline V lookup: CDR1 MNHEY, CDR2 SMNVEV (reference sequence). The V end was cut by 3 bases, the J end by 9 bases, with 9 bases between. CDR3 bases: TGTGCCAGCAGTTTTCTGGTTGGTGAGCAGTTCTTC. Its protein is CASSFLVGEQFF.

This clonotype was seen at least ten times. This chain connects TRBV11-3 to TRBJ1-1; tentatively, D is TRBD1 (5 bases). The CDR3 consists of 13 residues. Trimming cost V 5 bases and J 4 bases, with 11 bases left between them. Germline assignment: CDR1 SGHNT and CDR2 YENEEA. The CDR3 protein is CASSPDGGTEAFF. The CDR3, as DNA: TGTGCCAGCAGCCCTGATGGGGGCACTGAAGCTTTCTTT.